This T cell receptor (beta chain) is from a study of type 1 regulatory T cells. About the study: This in vitro CD4 product, T-allo10, is enriched for Tr1 cells and alloantigen-specific. Study-level points and caveats: Type 1 regulatory T cells had a more restricted TCR repertoire than non-type 1 regulatory T cells.

TCRdb recomputed calls from the reads with MiXCR, one row per CDR3 protein. This table holds more than 50,000 distinct CDR3 sequences, over 50% found once. CDR1 SGHVS and CDR2 FQNEAQ come from the germline V gene. The CDR3 contains 14 residues. On this clonotype: Its antigen is unidentified. One end of the junction does not line up with germline, which may come from a read error.

Sequencing was performed on cultured non-Tr1 T cells, either the whole culture or a sorted T cell fraction (not recorded which). This TCR came from a human donor in good health. V and J are TRBV7-8 and TRBJ1-2; TRBD1 might be the D (5 bases). The CDR3 spells CASSLVGVGYGYTF. The DNA of the CDR3 is TGCGCCAGCAGCTTAGTAGGGGTTGGCTATGGCTACACCTTC.